The 32 T cell receptor beta chains reported below all come from one sample, sequenced in a study of T cells in Graves' hyperthyroidism and ophthalmopathy. RNA transcripts yielded amplified TCR beta CDR3 regions. First-round RT-PCR targeting the TCR CDR3 was performed with the HTBI primer set. TCRdb reprocessed the multiplex PCR reads with MiXCR, giving one entry per CDR3 protein. The table records about 640,000 distinct CDR3 sequences, 45% of them present only once. Sequencing used peripheral blood or thyroid tissue (not recorded which). These receptors were taken from an adult man with Graves' disease, either hyperthyroidism or ophthalmopathy (not recorded which).

The chain combines TRBV6-1 with TRBJ2-7, with 10 bases lining up with TRBD2. Germline V CDR1 and CDR2: MNHNS, SASEGT. V lost 5 bases and J lost 2; bases outside the gene matches: 9. The CDR3 runs to 16 residues. CDR3 sequence reads: CASSPLTSGNPYEQYF. CDR3 sequence (DNA): TGTGCCAGCAGTCCCCTCACTAGCGGGAATCCCTACGAGCAGTACTTC.

The chain is built from TRBV29-1 and TRBJ1-2, with TRBD1 identical over 8 bases. Germline assignment: CDR1 SQVTM and CDR2 ANQGSEA. This CDR3 is 14 amino acids long. J gave up 4 bases and V 5 bases, and 9 bases lay outside the gene matches. The CDR3 region has the DNA TGCAGCGTTCAAGCGGGAGGACAGGGCTATGGCTACACCTTC. It encodes CSVQAGGQGYGYTF.

The chain recombines TRBV7-9 with TRBJ1-3; D not resolved. This CDR3 has 14 amino acids. Germline V gene data show CDR1 as SEHNR and CDR2 as FQNEAQ (reference sequence). Deletions cut 6 bases from V and 1 base from J, with 10 bases between. In DNA form, the CDR3 reads TGTGCCAGCAGTTCAAGCGAGTCTGGAAACACCATATATTTT. Protein: CASSSSESGNTIYF.

The chain has TRBV20-1 and TRBJ2-7; TRBD2 agrees at 9 bases. The trim removed 2 bases at V and 3 bases at J, leaving 2 bases unmatched. Germline loops: CDR1 DFQATT, CDR2 SNEGSKA (reference sequence). The CDR3 has 13 amino acids. CDR3 DNA sequence: TGCAGTGCTAGATCTAGCGGGATCTACGAGCAGTACTTC. Translating gives CSARSSGIYEQYF.

This clonotype was picked up many times. The chain is built from TRBV7-9 and TRBJ1-5; D unclear. In germline, CDR1 is SEHNR, CDR2 FQNEAQ (reference sequence). Trimming pared 1 base from V and 5 bases from J, leaving 6 bases between. The CDR3 runs 13 residues. The CDR3, as DNA: TGTGCCAGCAGCTTAGACACAGATCAGCCCCAGCATTTT. Translating it yields CASSLDTDQPQHF.

This clonotype was seen only once. J is TRBJ2-7 and V is TRBV7-6; no definite D call. V shed 2 bases and J shed 3 bases, with 11 bases lying between them. Germline V CDR1 and CDR2: SGHVS, FNYEAQ. The CDR3 is made up of 14 amino acids. This CDR3 is CASSLTPADYEQYF. In DNA form, the CDR3 reads TGTGCCAGCAGCTTAACACCAGCCGACTACGAGCAGTACTTC.

This rearrangement joins TRBV29-1 to TRBJ1-1; D unresolved. The CDR3 length is 13 residues. Per the germline V gene, CDR1 is SQVTM and CDR2 is ANQGSEA. V shed 4 bases and J shed 0 bases, with 9 bases lying between them. CDR3 coding DNA: TGCAGCGTTGTCCCGGACGTGAACACTGAAGCTTTCTTT. It yields the protein CSVVPDVNTEAFF.

The genes are TRBV15 and TRBJ1-2; the D gene is possibly TRBD1 (6 bases). V was shortened by 3 bases and J by 6 bases, with 29 bases between the two germline ends. Germline V gives CDR1 LNHNV, CDR2 YYDKDF (reference sequence). This CDR3 has 19 amino acids. CDR3 amino acids: CATSSAPKGGGQMYNGYTF. The CDR3 bases are TGTGCCACCAGCAGCGCCCCTAAGGGGGGCGGACAAATGTACAATGGCTACACCTTC.

This clonotype was seen only a few times. The genes are TRBV10-3 and TRBJ1-2; D is perhaps TRBD1 (5 bases). Per the germline V gene, CDR1 is ENHRY and CDR2 is SYGVKD. V lost 2 bases and J 7 bases, leaving 11 bases between the germline ends. The CDR3 is 13 residues long. The CDR3 spells CAISEGAGSGYTF. In DNA form, the CDR3 reads TGTGCCATCAGTGAGGGGGCAGGATCTGGCTACACCTTC.

The chain uses TRBV11-2 and TRBJ2-2; 7 bases fit TRBD1. The germline V gene has CDR1 SGHAT and CDR2 FQNNGV. CDR3 length: 16 amino acids. Losses at the gene ends were 2 bases for V and 5 bases for J; bases not matched to a gene: 8. The CDR3 here is CASSLMDRMWTGELFF. CDR3 DNA sequence: TGTGCCAGCAGCTTAATGGACAGGATGTGGACCGGGGAGCTGTTTTTT.

This chain connects TRBV9 to TRBJ1-6, with 12 bases identical to TRBD1. The V gene end was trimmed by 1 base and the J gene end by 9 bases; junction bases not matched to a gene: 5. Per germline, CDR1 SGDLS and CDR2 YYNGEE. CDR3 size: 16 residues. CDR3 sequence reads: CASSVNRDRGLSPLHF. The CDR3 bases are TGTGCCAGCAGCGTAAACCGGGACAGGGGGCTTTCACCCCTCCACTTT.

The CDR3 protein is CSARALAGDSSSTAVNTEAFF. The CDR3 DNA reads as TGCAGTGCTAGAGCTCTCGCGGGGGATAGCTCTAGCACTGCAGTGAACACTGAAGCTTTCTTT. V gene TRBV20-1 combines with J gene TRBJ1-1, with a possible D match to TRBD1 (5 bases). V lost 1 base to trimming and J lost 0 bases, with 30 bases between them. This CDR3 region has 21 residues. Germline V lookup: CDR1 DFQATT, CDR2 SNEGSKA (reference sequence).

Ten or more counts support this clonotype. The J gene is TRBJ1-5, the V gene TRBV12-3 or TRBV12-4; D is uncertain. Trimming pared 3 bases from V and 2 bases from J, leaving 5 bases between. This CDR3 is 13 amino acids long. The CDR3 spells CASSLRGNQPQHF. The CDR3 DNA is TGTGCCAGCAGTTTGCGCGGCAATCAGCCCCAGCATTTT.

The chain recombines TRBV10-2 with TRBJ1-5; D is possibly TRBD1 (6 bases). The germline V and J ends were trimmed by 7 bases and 3 bases, with 13 bases remaining between them. Germline V gives CDR1 WSHSY, CDR2 SAAADI. The CDR3 consists of 14 residues. The CDR3 region is CASKLQGINQPQHF. In nucleotides, the CDR3 is TGCGCCAGCAAGTTACAGGGAATCAATCAGCCCCAGCATTTT.

This clonotype was found many times. The J gene is TRBJ1-6, the V gene TRBV2, with D possibly matching TRBD1 (6 bases). V lost 6 bases to trimming and J lost 6 bases, with 12 bases between them. CDR3 length equals 14 residues. Germline CDR1 is SNHLY and CDR2 is FYNNEI. This CDR3 reads CASRVTGPNSPLHF. The DNA for the CDR3 is TGTGCCAGCAGGGTGACAGGTCCTAATTCACCCCTCCACTTT.

The V call is TRBV20-1, the J call TRBJ1-5; D gene uncertain. Germline V gene sequence: CDR1 DFQATT, CDR2 SNEGSKA (reference sequence). The ends were cut back, 3 bases at V and 5 bases at J, with 14 bases in the middle. This CDR3 contains 14 residues. CDR3 sequence (DNA): TGCAGTGCTAGTTATGGAAGATCCGATCAGCCCCAGCATTTT. This gives the protein CSASYGRSDQPQHF.

The chain couples TRBV7-9 to TRBJ2-7; TRBD2 matches 8 bases. CDR1 and CDR2 from the germline V gene are SEHNR and FQNEAQ (reference sequence). The V and J ends lost 6 bases and 4 bases, in that order; junction bases with no gene match: 14. The CDR3 is 16 residues long. DNA for the CDR3: TGTGCCAGCAGTTCCAGAGCGGGAGTAATGATGTACGAGCAGTACTTC. Protein sequence: CASSSRAGVMMYEQYF.

With regard to this clonotype: With a much larger clone just one base away, this may be a read error. The gene calls are TRBV2 and TRBJ1-6; D is ambiguous. Germline V gene sequence: CDR1 SNHLY, CDR2 FYNNEI. Trimming stripped 5 bases from V and 7 bases from J, with 18 bases between. The CDR3 has 16 amino acids. The DNA of the CDR3 is TGTGCCAGCAGTAGCACGTCAGACACGGGAAATTCACCCCTCCACTTT. Translating it yields CASSSTSDTGNSPLHF. The full variable domain, its missing parts supplied by reference TRBV2 and TRBJ1-6, is EPEVTQTPSHQVTQMGQEVILRCVPISNHLYFYWYRQILGQKVEFLVSFYNNEISEKSEIFDDQFSVERPDGSNFTLKIRSTKLEDSAMYFCASSSTSDTGNSPLHFGNGTRLTVT.

This clonotype was counted between two and nine times. The J gene is TRBJ2-7, the V gene TRBV5-4; 7 bases are shared with TRBD2. The V and J ends lost 2 bases and 2 bases, in that order; junction bases with no gene match: 7. Per the germline V gene, CDR1 is SGHNT and CDR2 is YYREEE (reference sequence). The CDR3 totals 15 residues. For the CDR3, the DNA is TGTGCCAGCAGCTTAAGTCTAGCGGATGCCTACGAGCAGTACTTC. Translated, it gives CASSLSLADAYEQYF.

The V and J genes are TRBV2 and TRBJ1-2; a possible D gene is TRBD1 (6 bases). This CDR3 region has 13 residues. The germline gives CDR1 SNHLY, CDR2 FYNNEI. V dropped 4 bases and J dropped 4 bases, with 10 bases sitting between them. CDR3 in DNA: TGTGCCAGCAGTGTTCCAGGGGTCTATGGCTACACCTTC. This codes for CASSVPGVYGYTF.

The genes are TRBV7-6 and TRBJ2-7, with 8 bases aligning to TRBD1. Germline assignment: CDR1 SGHVS and CDR2 FNYEAQ. V gave up 5 bases and J gave up 1 base; unmatched junction bases: 7. This CDR3 region has 15 residues. The CDR3 region has the DNA TGTGCCAGCAGCGAGCGGACAGGGCCTTCCTACGAGCAGTACTTC. Its translation: CASSERTGPSYEQYF. The full variable domain, with the rest looked up from reference TRBV7-6 and TRBJ2-7, is GAGVSQSPRYKVTKRGQDVALRCDPISGHVSLYWYRQALGQGPEFLTYFNYEAQQDKSGLPNDRFSAERPEGSISTLTIQRTEQRDSAMYRCASSERTGPSYEQYFGPGTRLTVT.

The rearrangement links TRBV14 to TRBJ2-5, with D perhaps assigned TRBD1 or TRBD2 (6 bases each). The germline V gene encodes CDR1 SGHDN and CDR2 FVKESK. V lost 3 bases and J 5 bases, leaving 13 bases between the germline ends. This CDR3 has 14 residues. CDR3 DNA: TGTGCCAGCAGCCACCCCGGGGGCCAGGAGACCCAGTACTTC. This gives the protein CASSHPGGQETQYF.

The CDR3 loop reads CASSFSGLAGQETQYF. In DNA, the CDR3 is TGCGCCAGCAGCTTCTCAGGACTAGCGGGACAAGAGACCCAGTACTTC. The V call is TRBV5-1, the J call TRBJ2-5, with TRBD2 identical over 12 bases. Germline assignment: CDR1 SGHRS and CDR2 YFSETQ. This CDR3 has 16 residues. V shed 2 bases, J shed 2 bases, and the junction held 4 bases outside the gene matches.

This clonotype came up a few times. The rearrangement links TRBV12-3 or TRBV12-4 to TRBJ2-5; 7 nucleotides line up with TRBD2. This CDR3 has 13 residues. V shed 6 bases, J shed 4 bases, and the junction held 5 bases outside the gene matches. The CDR3 is CASSQRDLETQYF. The CDR3, as DNA: TGTGCCAGCAGCCAGCGGGATTTAGAGACCCAGTACTTC.

This sequence joins TRBV29-1 and TRBJ1-3; D is uncertain. CDR1 is SQVTM and CDR2 is ANQGSEA in the germline V gene. The CDR3 extends over 13 amino acids. V was pared by 8 bases and J by 2 bases, with 13 bases between. CDR3 sequence (DNA): TGCAGCTTAAGGGTAGCTACTGGAAACACCATATATTTT. This gives the protein CSLRVATGNTIYF. Full variable domain (remainder filled in from reference TRBV29-1 and TRBJ1-3): SAVISQKPSRDICQRGTSLTIQCQVDSQVTMMFWYRQQPGQSLTLIATANQGSEATYESGFVIDKFPISRPNLTFSTLTVSNMSPEDSSIYLCSLRVATGNTIYFGEGSWLTVV.

The V call is TRBV20-1, the J call TRBJ1-2; no definite D call. The germline V and J ends were trimmed by 2 bases and 1 base, with 14 bases remaining between them. The CDR3 covers 15 residues. Germline V gene sequence: CDR1 DFQATT, CDR2 SNEGSKA (reference sequence). The CDR3 loop reads CSARTPGSHNYGYTF. The CDR3 nucleotides read TGCAGTGCTAGAACCCCGGGATCCCATAACTATGGCTACACCTTC.

This clonotype was seen a few times. The chain is built from TRBV7-9 and TRBJ2-7; D is perhaps TRBD1 (5 bases). Germline-derived CDR1 and CDR2 are SEHNR and FQNEAQ (reference sequence). CDR3 length: 14 residues. V lost 6 bases and J lost 3, with 15 bases in between. CDR3 in amino acids: CASSGQGRIYEQYF. CDR3 in DNA: TGTGCCAGCAGTGGACAAGGCAGGATCTACGAGCAGTACTTC.

The chain is built from TRBV7-9 and TRBJ1-3, with D maybe TRBD1 (5 bases). The CDR3 runs to 14 residues. V dropped 3 bases and J dropped 4 bases, with 10 bases sitting between them. Germline V lookup: CDR1 SEHNR, CDR2 FQNEAQ (reference sequence). CDR3 nucleotide sequence: TGTGCCAGCAGCTTCGGGGGTCCCGGAAACACCATATATTTT. This gives the protein CASSFGGPGNTIYF. The variable domain in full, with the rest retrieved from reference TRBV7-9 and TRBJ1-3, is DTGVSQNPRHKITKRGQNVTFRCDPISEHNRLYWYRQTLGQGPEFLTYFQNEAQLEKSRLLSDRFSAERPKGSFSTLEIQRTEQGDSAMYLCASSFGGPGNTIYFGEGSWLTVV.

This chain uses TRBV7-9 with TRBJ1-6; 10 positions agree with TRBD1. The CDR3 totals 20 residues. Germline V gives CDR1 SEHNR, CDR2 FQNEAQ (reference sequence). Trimming took 5 bases from V and 7 from J; bases not matched to a gene: 20. This CDR3 is CASSTRTGTGEFFANSPLHF. The CDR3 DNA follows: TGTGCCAGCAGCACCCGAACCGGGACAGGGGAGTTTTTTGCGAATTCACCCCTCCACTTT.

This clonotype appeared once. A much bigger clone sits one base away, suggesting this may be a read error. The rearrangement links TRBV7-2 to TRBJ2-5; weak D call: TRBD1 (5 bases). The CDR3 has 15 amino acids. Germline V lookup: CDR1 SGHTA, CDR2 FQGNSA. V was cut by 5 bases and J by 1 base, with 14 bases left in between. DNA for the CDR3: TGTGCCAGCAGCCTAAGACGTCAGGGCCAAGAGACCCAGTACTTC. Protein: CASSLRRQGQETQYF.

The chain combines TRBV7-2 with TRBJ1-4; D is perhaps TRBD1 (6 bases). This CDR3 is 16 amino acids long. Germline V gene data show CDR1 as SGHTA and CDR2 as FQGNSA. V gave up 6 bases and J gave up 4 bases, with 18 bases separating them. The CDR3 DNA reads TGTGCCAGCAGTTCCCCTCGACAGGTCAATAATGAAAAACTGTTTTTT. Its protein product is CASSSPRQVNNEKLFF.

The rearrangement links TRBV2 to TRBJ2-3; D remains unclear. The CDR3 totals 12 residues. CDR1 and CDR2 from the germline V gene are SNHLY and FYNNEI. V lost 8 bases, J lost 1 base, and 7 bases lay in between. The CDR3 nucleotides read TGTGCCAGCGTTGCCCGCACAGATACGCAGTATTTT. Translating it yields CASVARTDTQYF.